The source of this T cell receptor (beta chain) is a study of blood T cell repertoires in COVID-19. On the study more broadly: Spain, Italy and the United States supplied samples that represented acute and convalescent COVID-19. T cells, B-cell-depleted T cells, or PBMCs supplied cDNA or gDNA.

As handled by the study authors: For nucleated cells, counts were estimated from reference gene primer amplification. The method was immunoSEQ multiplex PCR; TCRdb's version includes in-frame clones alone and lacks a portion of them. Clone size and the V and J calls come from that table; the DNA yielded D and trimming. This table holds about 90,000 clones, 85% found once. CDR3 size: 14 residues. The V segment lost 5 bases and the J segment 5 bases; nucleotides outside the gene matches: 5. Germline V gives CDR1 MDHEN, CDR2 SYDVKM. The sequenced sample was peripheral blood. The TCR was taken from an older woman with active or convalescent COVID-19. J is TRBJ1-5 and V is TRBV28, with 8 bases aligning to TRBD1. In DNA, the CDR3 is TGTGCCAGCAGTACCGACAGGGGAGATCAGCCCCAGCATTTT. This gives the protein CASSTDRGDQPQHF.